A single sample gave rise to the 3 T cell receptor beta chains below, sequenced in a study of shared clonotypes between healthy human individuals. Here immunoSEQ multiplex PCR was the method, and the copy in TCRdb shows in-frame clones only, minus some. Of a few hundred thousand clones in the sample, less than 98% are singletons; the top ten hold around 0.058%. Sequencing was performed on naive CD4+ T cells sorted from blood. Noted subset: CD45RA+ positively selected. These receptor sequences come from a woman aged 30 to 39 in good health.

For this clone: Other nucleotide sequences in the sample specify the same CDR3. The genes are TRBV5-1 and TRBJ2-7, with D hard to call. Trimming cost V 0 bases and J 0 bases, with 13 bases left between them. This CDR3 is 16 amino acids long. Germline CDR1 reads SGHRS; CDR2 reads YFSETQ. CDR3 in amino acids: CASSLAGGVSSYEQYF. The CDR3 bases are TGCGCCAGCAGCTTGGCTGGCGGCGTGAGCTCCTACGAGCAGTACTTC.

The V and J genes are TRBV7-3 and TRBJ1-5; unclear D gene. Trimming stripped 4 bases from V and 3 bases from J, with 13 bases between. Germline CDR1 SGHTA, CDR2 FQGTGA. The CDR3 is 15 amino acids. CDR3 DNA sequence: TGTGCCAGCAGCTATAAGGACGGTTACAATCAGCCCCAGCATTTT. Translated: CASSYKDGYNQPQHF. The complete variable domain, with remaining parts taken from reference TRBV7-3 and TRBJ1-5, reads GAGVSQTPSNKVTEKGKYVELRCDPISGHTALYWYRQSLGQGPEFLIYFQGTGAADDSGLPNDRFFAVRPEGSVSTLKIQRTERGDSAVYLCASSYKDGYNQPQHFGDGTRLSIL.

This clone was counted a single time. The CDR3 DNA is TGTGCCAGCAGCTTCCTCTTGGCAGGGGGGGAGAATGAGCAGTTCTTC. The encoded protein is CASSFLLAGGENEQFF. V is TRBV11-2 and J is TRBJ2-1, with D perhaps given as TRBD1 or TRBD2 (7 bases each). Germline-derived CDR1 and CDR2 are SGHAT and FQNNGV. The V end was cut by 3 bases, the J end by 7 bases, with 19 bases between. The CDR3 has 16 residues.